Listed here is a single TCR beta chain. Its antigen remains unknown. These data are taken from a study of T cell repertoires in cytomegalovirus infection. Across the study: Recently described HLA-C-restricted plus well-studied HLA-B-restricted CMV epitopes were used. Findings and limits, study-wide: HLA-C-restricted TCR beta clonotypes specific for CMV led the ex vivo response. Frequencies of public TCR beta families were cumulated, and this identified carriers of CMV plus the relevant HLA.

The CDR3 contains 15 residues. Per the germline V gene, CDR1 is SEHNR and CDR2 is FQNEAQ (reference sequence). Trimming removed 5 bases from V and 7 bases from J, with 17 bases in between. Using its own MiXCR run on the reads, TCRdb lists one record per CDR3 protein. This table has tens of thousands of distinct CDR3 sequences, roughly a quarter appearing once. This rearrangement joins TRBV7-9 to TRBJ1-4; a possible D gene is TRBD1 (6 bases). This TCR derives from a human donor in good health (CMV status not recorded). Some clones in this sample may be carry-over from other donors' samples. Specimen: CD8+ T cells from cultured PBMCs, collected from culture after CMV antigen stimulation. DNA for the CDR3: TGTGCCAGCAGCCTCACAGGGCAGGGAGGTGAAAAACTGTTTTTT. Translation: CASSLTGQGGEKLFF.